The 20 T cell receptor beta chains below were found in one sample sequenced in a study of vaccination and CD4 T cells after COVID-19. Treatment defined: approximately 9-day PBMC culture with coronavirus spike peptide pools or control peptides (ViraFEST assay). With the Oncomine TCR Beta short-read assay, DNA from cultured CD4+ T cells was sequenced. Each CDR3 protein gets one entry after TCRdb re-called the PCR reads with MiXCR. The sample lists about 15,000 distinct CDR3 sequences, roughly 51% occurring once. These TCRs' antigens remain unknown. The sample comprised CD4+ T cells from blood, cultured in vitro. These receptors came from a human donor who had recovered from COVID-19.

This clonotype was recorded once. The genes are TRBV7-6 and TRBJ2-7, with D hard to call. Germline V gives CDR1 SGHVS, CDR2 FNYEAQ. The CDR3 has 12 residues. V lost 4 bases to trimming and J lost 0 bases, with 4 bases between them. For the CDR3, the DNA is TGTGCCAGCAGCTCCCCCTCCTACGAGCAGTACTTC. It encodes CASSSPSYEQYF. Looking up the rest from reference TRBV7-6 and TRBJ2-7 gives the full variable domain: GAGVSQSPRYKVTKRGQDVALRCDPISGHVSLYWYRQALGQGPEFLTYFNYEAQQDKSGLPNDRFSAERPEGSISTLTIQRTEQRDSAMYRCASSSPSYEQYFGPGTRLTVT.

The chain couples TRBV6-5 to TRBJ1-2, with 9 positions matching TRBD1. The CDR3 length is 14 residues. V gave up 1 base and J gave up 4 bases; unmatched junction bases: 1. The germline V gene encodes CDR1 MNHEY and CDR2 SVGAGI. The CDR3 DNA sequence: TGTGCCAGCAGTTACTTGGACAGGGGCTATGGCTACACCTTC. Amino acids: CASSYLDRGYGYTF.

V and J are TRBV12-3 or TRBV12-4 and TRBJ1-6; D remains ambiguous. The CDR3 is 12 residues long. Trimming stripped 5 bases from V and 7 bases from J, with 6 bases between. The CDR3 is CASSKENSPLHF. CDR3 DNA sequence: TGTGCCAGCAGTAAAGAGAATTCACCCCTCCACTTT.

This chain connects TRBV5-4 to TRBJ2-5; 7 bases are shared with TRBD2. Germline CDR1 is SGHNT and CDR2 is YYREEE (reference sequence). The length of the CDR3 is 14 residues. Trimming took 1 base from V and 4 from J; bases not matched to a gene: 4. The CDR3 loop reads CASSLPGRRETQYF. The CDR3 DNA sequence: TGTGCCAGCAGCTTGCCCGGGAGGCGAGAGACCCAGTACTTC.

This clonotype appeared a single time. The J gene is TRBJ2-1, the V gene TRBV7-2, with D unresolved. The CDR3 covers 12 residues. Trimming cost V 5 bases and J 2 bases, with 4 bases left between them. Germline V gene data show CDR1 as SGHTA and CDR2 as FQGNSA. This chain's CDR3 is CASSPTYNEQFF. The CDR3 nucleotides read TGTGCCAGCAGCCCCACCTACAATGAGCAGTTCTTC.

The V and J genes are TRBV24-1 and TRBJ1-2, with 9 bases fitting TRBD1. Trimming removed 4 bases from V and 2 bases from J; junction bases left unmatched: 4. The V gene's germline CDR1 is KGHDR and CDR2 SFDVKD. The CDR3 has 15 residues. CDR3 protein: CATSDRQGGNYGYTF. CDR3 DNA: TGTGCCACCAGTGACCGACAGGGGGGCAACTATGGCTACACCTTC.

By frequency in the sample, this clonotype is large. The chain joins TRBV4-3 to TRBJ1-1, with 11 positions matching TRBD1. V dropped 4 bases and J dropped 4; count of bases not matched to a gene: 5. The CDR3 is made up of 15 amino acids. Per germline, CDR1 LGHNA and CDR2 YSLEER. The CDR3: CASSRTGGGGTEAFF. The CDR3 DNA reads as TGCGCCAGCAGCCGGACAGGGGGCGGTGGCACTGAAGCTTTCTTT.

This chain connects TRBV7-9 to TRBJ1-1, with 8 positions matching TRBD1. Germline assignment: CDR1 SEHNR and CDR2 FQNEAQ (reference sequence). Unmatched junction bases numbered 13, after V lost 3 bases and J lost 4 bases. The CDR3 extends over 17 amino acids. The CDR3 sequence is CASSLGRTGSLGTEAFF. The CDR3 coding sequence is TGTGCCAGCAGCTTGGGAAGGACAGGGTCATTGGGCACTGAAGCTTTCTTT.

The rearrangement joins TRBV7-2 to TRBJ1-2, with TRBD1 matching 9 bases. J lost 3 bases, V lost 4 bases, and 0 bases had no gene match. The CDR3 covers 13 residues. The germline gives CDR1 SGHTA, CDR2 FQGNSA. The CDR3 is CASSWDRDYGYTF. The CDR3 DNA is TGTGCCAGCAGCTGGGACAGGGACTATGGCTACACCTTC.

This clonotype was seen only a few times. The rearrangement joins TRBV20-1 to TRBJ1-3; no clear D gene. Trimming removed 1 base from V and 7 bases from J, with 11 bases in between. This CDR3 spans 13 amino acids. Germline V gene data show CDR1 as DFQATT and CDR2 as SNEGSKA (reference sequence). CDR3 sequence: CSARAALGNTIYF. The DNA of the CDR3 is TGCAGTGCTAGAGCGGCCCTCGGTAACACCATATATTTT.

J is TRBJ2-7 and V is TRBV12-3 or TRBV12-4; D not resolved. The CDR3 spans 13 residues. Trimming took off 9 bases at V and 3 bases at J, with 15 bases between the two ends. The DNA of the CDR3 is TGTGCCAGTATGACCGCAATTGGCTACGAGCAGTACTTC. This encodes CASMTAIGYEQYF.

The chain has TRBV27 and TRBJ2-1; D may be TRBD1 or TRBD2 (5 bases each). The germline gives CDR1 MNHEY, CDR2 SMNVEV (reference sequence). V lost 2 bases, J lost 6 bases, and 8 bases lay in between. The CDR3 consists of 13 residues. This CDR3 is CASSLRDANEQFF. In nucleotides, the CDR3 is TGTGCCAGCAGTTTACGGGACGCCAATGAGCAGTTCTTC.

This clonotype appeared a few times. The chain carries TRBV20-1 and TRBJ1-5; 8 bases match TRBD1. CDR1 is DFQATT and CDR2 is SNEGSKA in the germline V gene (reference sequence). The CDR3 spans 16 residues. Trimming removed 3 bases from V and 1 base from J; junction bases left unmatched: 8. Here the CDR3 reads CSASIQGALSNQPQHF. Here the CDR3 DNA reads TGCAGTGCTAGTATCCAGGGGGCCTTGAGCAATCAGCCCCAGCATTTT.

V and J are TRBV7-2 and TRBJ1-1; tentatively, D is TRBD1 (5 bases). V was cut by 4 bases and J by 11 bases, with 17 bases left in between. CDR3 length: 13 amino acids. Germline-derived CDR1 and CDR2 are SGHTA and FQGNSA. The CDR3, as DNA: TGTGCCAGCAGCTCGCAGGGTTCGCTTCGGGCTTTCTTT. Its translation: CASSSQGSLRAFF. The full variable domain, with the rest looked up from reference TRBV7-2 and TRBJ1-1, is GAGVSQSPSNKVTEKGKDVELRCDPISGHTALYWYRQSLGQGLEFLIYFQGNSAPDKSGLPSDRFSAERTGGSVSTLTIQRTQQEDSAVYLCASSSQGSLRAFFGQGTRLTVV.

By sample fraction, this clonotype is medium-sized. The chain uses TRBV20-1 and TRBJ1-1; D ambiguous. This CDR3 region has 15 residues. CDR1 and CDR2 from the germline V gene are DFQATT and SNEGSKA (reference sequence). V gave up 6 bases and J gave up 4 bases, with 21 bases separating them. This CDR3 reads CSATRPSALRTEAFF. In DNA form, the CDR3 reads TGCAGTGCCACTAGGCCCTCGGCGCTGCGCACTGAAGCTTTCTTT.

The genes are TRBV6-1 and TRBJ1-2, with 9 bases lining up with TRBD1. Germline-derived CDR1 and CDR2 are MNHNS and SASEGT. V gave up 6 bases and J gave up 3 bases; unmatched junction bases: 2. The CDR3 sequence is 13 residues long. CDR3 sequence (DNA): TGTGCCAGCAGGAGGACAGGGGACTATGGCTACACCTTC. Residues: CASRRTGDYGYTF.

A few counts support this clonotype. The chain has TRBV6-1 and TRBJ1-6, with 8 bases aligning to TRBD1. Germline values: CDR1 MNHNS, CDR2 SASEGT. This CDR3 is 19 amino acids long. V lost 6 bases, J lost 0 bases, and 13 bases stayed unmatched. CDR3 nucleotides: TGTGCCAGCAGACCACTAAACCGGGACAGGAGCTCCTATAATTCACCCCTCCACTTT. It yields the protein CASRPLNRDRSSYNSPLHF.

This clonotype was seen only a few times. V usage is TRBV11-2 and J usage is TRBJ2-7; 9 bases map to TRBD1. Germline V gives CDR1 SGHAT, CDR2 FQNNGV. V lost 0 bases and J lost 3; bases outside the gene matches: 3. This CDR3 comprises 15 residues. The CDR3 region is CASSLEDRGSYEQYF. The CDR3 DNA reads as TGTGCCAGCAGCTTAGAGGACAGGGGCAGCTACGAGCAGTACTTC.

This clonotype came up a few times. The J gene is TRBJ1-1, the V gene TRBV6-5; D is ambiguous. Trimming removed 0 bases at V and 7 bases at J, with 9 bases between. The germline CDR1 and CDR2 sequences are MNHEY and SVGAGI. This CDR3 region has 13 residues. The CDR3 sequence: CASSYSRAVEAFF. The CDR3 DNA reads TGTGCCAGCAGTTACTCAAGGGCTGTTGAAGCTTTCTTT.

This clonotype has only a few counts. V and J are TRBV20-1 and TRBJ2-1; D unresolved. Looked up from germline, CDR1 is DFQATT and CDR2 is SNEGSKA (reference sequence). Trimming removed 6 bases from V and 5 bases from J, with 17 bases in between. The CDR3 consists of 14 residues. CDR3 protein: CSANSRAPNNEQFF. In nucleotides, the CDR3 is TGCAGTGCAAACTCTAGGGCCCCAAACAATGAGCAGTTCTTC.